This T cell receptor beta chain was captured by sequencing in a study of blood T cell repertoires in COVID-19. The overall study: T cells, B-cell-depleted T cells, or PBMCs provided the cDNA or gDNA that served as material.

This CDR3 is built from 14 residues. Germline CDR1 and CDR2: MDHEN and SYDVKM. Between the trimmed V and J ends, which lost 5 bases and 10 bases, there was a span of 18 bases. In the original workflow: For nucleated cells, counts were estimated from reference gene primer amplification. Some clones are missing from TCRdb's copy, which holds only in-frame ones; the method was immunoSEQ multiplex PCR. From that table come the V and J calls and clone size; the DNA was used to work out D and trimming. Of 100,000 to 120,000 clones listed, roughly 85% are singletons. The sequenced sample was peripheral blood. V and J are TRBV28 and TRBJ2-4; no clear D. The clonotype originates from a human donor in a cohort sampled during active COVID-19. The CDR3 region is CASSPLGRLPIQYF. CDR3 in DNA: TGTGCCAGCAGTCCCCTCGGCAGGCTACCTATTCAGTACTTC.